One and the same sample provided the 4 T cell receptor beta chains below, sequenced in a study of T-cell memory formation after mild COVID-19. TCRdb processed the 5' RACE reads anew with MiXCR; each CDR3 protein has one entry. The repertoire holds about 610,000 distinct CDR3 sequences, with 15% to 20% as singletons. Material: PBMCs or a T cell subset sorted from them (not recorded which). The receptor set was obtained from an adult woman who had mild COVID-19 (a few samples of this study predate the infection). Cell type and time point are not known.

The chain employs TRBV4-2 and TRBJ2-1; TRBD2 agrees at 9 bases. The germline CDR1 and CDR2 sequences are LGHNA and YNFKEQ. The CDR3 sequence is 19 residues long. V shed 1 base, J shed 5 bases, and the junction held 15 bases outside the gene matches. The CDR3 nucleotides are TGTGCCAGCAGCCAAGGAATTGTTGGGGCGGGAGGGCCGGACAATGAGCAGTTCTTC. Its translation: CASSQGIVGAGGPDNEQFF.

The CDR3 region has the DNA TGTGCCATCAGGTGGACAGAACAGAACACTGAAGCTTTCTTT. It yields the protein CAIRWTEQNTEAFF. The gene calls are TRBV10-3 and TRBJ1-1, with a tentative D call TRBD1 (6 bases). Germline V lookup: CDR1 ENHRY, CDR2 SYGVKD. V lost 6 bases and J 1 base, leaving 12 bases between the germline ends. There are 14 residues in the CDR3.

The chain uses TRBV4-2 and TRBJ1-6; D is unclear. CDR3 length: 15 amino acids. Per the germline V gene, CDR1 is LGHNA and CDR2 is YNFKEQ. Trimming took 1 base from V and 5 from J, leaving 9 bases between them. The CDR3 DNA sequence: TGTGCCAGCAGCCAAGTGGGGAGTAATAATTCACCCCTCCACTTT. Protein product: CASSQVGSNNSPLHF.

The chain combines TRBV12-3 or TRBV12-4 with TRBJ2-7; D is uncertain. V was trimmed by 5 bases and J by 2 bases, leaving 16 bases between them. CDR3 length equals 15 residues. CDR3 residues: CASSPRTAYPYEQYF. The CDR3 nucleotides are TGTGCCAGCAGTCCCCGTACGGCCTACCCCTACGAGCAGTACTTC.